The clone carrying this TCR beta chain was observed many times. Its matching antigen is unknown. The data belong to a study of Graves' ophthalmopathy and Graves' hyperthyroidism. Amplification from RNA transcripts yielded the TCR beta CDR3 regions. HTBI primers were employed in first-round RT-PCR, then a second-round multiplex PCR followed. One entry per CDR3 protein results from TCRdb running MiXCR on the multiplex PCR reads. The data contain hundreds of thousands of distinct CDR3 sequences, approximately 21% of them singletons. V trimming: 5 bases; J trimming: 1 base; junction bases outside the gene matches: 1. From germline, CDR1 is DFQATT and CDR2 SNEGSKA (reference sequence). The length of the CDR3 is 14 residues. Study-level results: With a specificity of around 72% and a sensitivity of 60% to 71%, the model predicted ophthalmopathy progression. The 13-signature model separated ophthalmopathy from stable hyperthyroidism at 85% to 90% sensitivity and roughly 80% specificity.

By definition, stable hyperthyroidism involved no ophthalmopathy within 18 months of follow-up. The hyperthyroidism patients had a new diagnosis of under 2 months' duration and were aged 18 to 65. The chain combines TRBV20-1 with TRBJ2-5; 13 nucleotides agree with TRBD2. The material sequenced was peripheral blood. This sequence originates from a woman younger than 30 with stable Graves' hyperthyroidism. Some clones in this sample may be carry-over from other donors' samples. The CDR3 reads CSARTSGGQETQYF. The CDR3 nucleotides are TGCAGTGCTCGGACTAGCGGGGGCCAAGAGACCCAGTACTTC.